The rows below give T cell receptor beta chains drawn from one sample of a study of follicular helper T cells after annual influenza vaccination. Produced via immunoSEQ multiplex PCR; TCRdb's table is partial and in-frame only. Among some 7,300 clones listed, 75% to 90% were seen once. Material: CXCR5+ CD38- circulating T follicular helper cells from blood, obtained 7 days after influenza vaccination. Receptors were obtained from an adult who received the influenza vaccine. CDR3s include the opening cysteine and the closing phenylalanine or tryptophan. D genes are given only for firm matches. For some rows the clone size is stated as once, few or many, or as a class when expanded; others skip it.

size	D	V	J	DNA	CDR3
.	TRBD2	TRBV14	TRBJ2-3	TGTGCCAGCAGTCGACTAGCGGGAGCCACAGATACGCAGTATTTT	CASSRLAGATDTQYF
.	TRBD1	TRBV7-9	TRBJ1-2	TGTGCCAGCAGCTTCCAGGGGGCAGTTGGTGGCTACACCTTC	CASSFQGAVGGYTF
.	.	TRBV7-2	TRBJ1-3	TGTGCCAGCAGCTCCAAGGCCCCAACGGGGGGAAACACCATATATTTT	CASSSKAPTGGNTIYF
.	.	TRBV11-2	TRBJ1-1	TGTGCCAGCAGCCCCCAGTTAGAGACTGAAGCTTTCTTT	CASSPQLETEAFF
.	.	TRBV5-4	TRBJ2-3	TGTGCCAGCAGCTTGGGGGATACGCAGTATTTT	CASSLGDTQYF
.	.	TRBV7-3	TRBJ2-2	TGTGCCAGCAGCTTGGTGGGGGGTCGAAAGACCGGGGAGCTGTTTTTT	CASSLVGGRKTGELFF
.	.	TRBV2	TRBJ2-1	TGTGCCAGCAGTATATTGGTGACCCGCTCCTACAATGAGCAGTTCTTC	CASSILVTRSYNEQFF
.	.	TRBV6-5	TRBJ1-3	TGTGCCAGCAGGAGAACAGGGAGAGAAAACACCATATATTTT	CASRRTGRENTIYF
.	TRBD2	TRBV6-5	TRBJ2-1	TGTGCCAGCAGTTACGGTAGCGGGAGGAATACTGAGCAGTTCTTC	CASSYGSGRNTEQFF
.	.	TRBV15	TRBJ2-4	TGTGCCACCAGCAGAGACCAGGGGAGCAAAAACATTCAGTACTTC	CATSRDQGSKNIQYF
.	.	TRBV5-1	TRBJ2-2	TGCGCCAGCAGCTTACAGGGAGGAGAAGCCGGGGAGCTGTTTTTT	CASSLQGGEAGELFF
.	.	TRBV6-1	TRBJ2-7	TGTGCCAGCAGTGAACAGGGGAATCTGGGAGAGCAGTACTTC	CASSEQGNLGEQYF
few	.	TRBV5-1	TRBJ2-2	TGCGCCAGCAGCGGTGGGGGGACCGGGGAGCTGTTTTTT	CASSGGGTGELFF
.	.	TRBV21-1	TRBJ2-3	TGTGCCAGCTCCAAGGGGGACCCGAACACAGATACGCAGTATTTT	CASSKGDPNTDTQYF
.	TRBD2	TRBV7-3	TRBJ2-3	TGTGCCAGCAGCTTTCAGGGGACTAGCGGTCGCACAGATACGCAGTATTTT	CASSFQGTSGRTDTQYF
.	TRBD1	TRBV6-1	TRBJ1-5	TGTGCCAGCAGGACAGGGTATTCGGGCAATCAGCCCCAGCATTTT	CASRTGYSGNQPQHF
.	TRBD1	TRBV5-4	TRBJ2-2	TGTGCCAGCAGCCCTACAGGGGGGAACACCGGGGAGCTGTTTTTT	CASSPTGGNTGELFF